The TCR beta chain under discussion was sequenced for a study of blood T cell repertoires in COVID-19. In the study overall: Samples of COVID-19 (acute and convalescent) were obtained from the United States, Italy and Spain.

The CDR3 is 13 amino acids. Trimming pared 0 bases from V and 5 bases from J, leaving 8 bases between. Looked up from germline, CDR1 is SGDLS and CDR2 is YYNGEE. Source study methods: How many nucleated cells were present was estimated from reference gene primer amplification. Using immunoSEQ multiplex PCR, the repertoire was profiled, and TCRdb retains in-frame clones only, with some absent. That table is the source of V, J and clone size, and D and trimming were worked out from the DNA. The sample has about 400,000 clones; around 90% are singletons. Specimen: PBMCs or T cells enriched from blood (not recorded which). The chain employs TRBV9 and TRBJ1-2; no clear D. This TCR was recovered from a woman in her thirties or forties with acute COVID-19. The CDR3 sequence: CASSVDGLYGYTF. The CDR3 bases are TGTGCCAGCAGCGTAGACGGACTTTATGGCTACACCTTC. Filled out from reference TRBV9 and TRBJ1-2, the complete variable domain reads DSGVTQTPKHLITATGQRVTLRCSPRSGDLSVYWYQQSLDQGLQFLIQYYNGEERAKGNILERFSAQQFPDLHSELNLSSLELGDSALYFCASSVDGLYGYTFGSGTRLTVV.